This T cell receptor beta chain was documented in a study of brain T cells in children with intractable seizures. Some clones are missing from TCRdb's copy, which holds only in-frame ones; the method was immunoSEQ multiplex PCR. Counted here are about 80,000 clones, under 95% occurring once; the ten biggest clones make up less than 30%. The CDR3 is 14 amino acids. V was trimmed by 0 bases and J by 7 bases, leaving 11 bases between them. CDR1 and CDR2 (germline): SGDLS, YYNGEE. This clone has just one count. This material consisted of peripheral blood, taken at surgery. This chain uses TRBV9 with TRBJ2-1, with D tentatively TRBD1 or TRBD2 (5 bases each). This clonotype was sampled from a girl aged 2 to 10 with Rasmussen encephalitis and intractable seizures. The chain's CDR3 is CASSVVAGSNEQFF. CDR3 nucleotides: TGTGCCAGCAGCGTAGTGGCAGGGAGTAATGAGCAGTTCTTC.